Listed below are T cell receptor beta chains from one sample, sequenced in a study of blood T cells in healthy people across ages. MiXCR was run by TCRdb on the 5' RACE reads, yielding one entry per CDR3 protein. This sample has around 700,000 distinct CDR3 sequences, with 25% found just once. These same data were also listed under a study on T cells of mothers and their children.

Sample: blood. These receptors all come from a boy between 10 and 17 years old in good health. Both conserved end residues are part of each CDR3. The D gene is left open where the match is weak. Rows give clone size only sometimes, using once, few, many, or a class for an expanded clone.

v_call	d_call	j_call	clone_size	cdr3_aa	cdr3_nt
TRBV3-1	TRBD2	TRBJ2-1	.	CASSQGGSGYNEQFF	TGTGCCAGCAGCCAAGGCGGGAGCGGATACAATGAGCAGTTCTTC
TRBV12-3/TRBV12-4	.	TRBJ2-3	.	CASQWGDTQYF	TGTGCCAGCCAATGGGGAGATACGCAGTATTTT
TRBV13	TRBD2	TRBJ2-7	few	CASSSGLAEYEQYF	TGTGCCAGCAGCTCGGGACTAGCGGAATACGAGCAGTACTTC
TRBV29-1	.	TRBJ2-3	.	CSVASMGDTQYF	TGCAGCGTCGCTAGTATGGGCGATACGCAGTATTTT
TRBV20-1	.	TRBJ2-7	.	CSARDRGGYEQYF	TGCAGTGCTAGAGATAGGGGGGGCTACGAGCAGTACTTC
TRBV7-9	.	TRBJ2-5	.	CASSFPTNGEETQYF	TGTGCCAGCAGCTTCCCAACTAACGGAGAAGAGACCCAGTACTTC
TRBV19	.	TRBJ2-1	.	CASSIYRQGIEQFF	TGTGCCAGTAGTATATACAGACAAGGTATTGAGCAGTTCTTC
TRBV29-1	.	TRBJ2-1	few	CSGYANSNEQFF	TGCAGCGGATACGCTAACAGCAATGAGCAGTTCTTC
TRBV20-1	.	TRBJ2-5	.	CSASDDLSPHEQYF	TGCAGTGCTAGTGATGACTTGAGCCCTCATGAGCAGTACTTC
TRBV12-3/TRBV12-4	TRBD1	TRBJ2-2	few	CASSIGDSPDRVQLFF	TGTGCCAGCAGTATAGGGGACAGCCCAGACAGGGTCCAGCTGTTTTTT
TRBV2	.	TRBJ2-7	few	CASSENRQNEQYF	TGTGCCAGCAGTGAAAATAGGCAGAACGAGCAGTACTTC
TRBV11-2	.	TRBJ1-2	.	CASSEGRTDYGYTF	TGTGCCAGCAGCGAGGGACGGACGGACTATGGCTACACCTTC
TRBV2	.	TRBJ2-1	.	CASSITVMTYNEQFF	TGTGCCAGCAGTATTACCGTTATGACCTACAATGAGCAGTTCTTC
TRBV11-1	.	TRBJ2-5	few	CASSFSARETQYF	TGTGCCAGCAGCTTCAGCGCGAGGGAGACCCAGTACTTC
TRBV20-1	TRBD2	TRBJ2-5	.	CSASAGGLETQYF	TGCAGTGCTAGCGCGGGGGGGTTGGAGACCCAGTACTTC
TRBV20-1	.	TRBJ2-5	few	CSARDGHEGTQYF	TGCAGTGCTAGAGATGGGCACGAGGGGACCCAGTACTTC
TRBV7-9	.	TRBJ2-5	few	CASSLWSGLQETQYF	TGTGCCAGCAGCCTGTGGAGCGGCCTCCAAGAGACCCAGTACTTC
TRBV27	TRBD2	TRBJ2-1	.	CASSPAGTYNEQFF	TGTGCCAGCAGCCCAGCGGGAACCTACAATGAGCAGTTCTTC
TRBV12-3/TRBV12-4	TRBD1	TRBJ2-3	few	CASSADRGSTDTQYF	TGTGCCAGCAGTGCGGACAGGGGTAGCACAGATACGCAGTATTTT
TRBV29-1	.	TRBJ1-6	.	CSAQASYNSPLHF	TGCAGTGCACAGGCATCCTATAATTCACCCCTCCACTTT
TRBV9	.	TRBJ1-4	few	CASSAGHSATNEKLFF	TGTGCCAGCAGCGCAGGGCACAGTGCAACTAATGAAAAACTGTTTTTT
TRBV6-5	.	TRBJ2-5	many	CASSPTLETQYF	TGTGCCAGCAGCCCCACGCTAGAGACCCAGTACTTC
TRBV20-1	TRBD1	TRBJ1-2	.	CSAGGMGQGNYGYTF	TGCAGTGCTGGGGGAATGGGACAGGGAAACTATGGCTACACCTTC
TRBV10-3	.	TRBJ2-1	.	CAISDRGSYNEQFF	TGTGCCATCAGTGACAGGGGCTCCTACAATGAGCAGTTCTTC
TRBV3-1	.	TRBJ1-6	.	CASSQVGRNSPLHF	TGTGCCAGCAGCCAAGTGGGGCGCAATTCACCCCTCCACTTT
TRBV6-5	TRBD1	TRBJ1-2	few	CASSYSRDRGRDYGYTF	TGTGCCAGCAGTTACTCCCGGGACAGGGGGCGCGACTATGGCTACACCTTC